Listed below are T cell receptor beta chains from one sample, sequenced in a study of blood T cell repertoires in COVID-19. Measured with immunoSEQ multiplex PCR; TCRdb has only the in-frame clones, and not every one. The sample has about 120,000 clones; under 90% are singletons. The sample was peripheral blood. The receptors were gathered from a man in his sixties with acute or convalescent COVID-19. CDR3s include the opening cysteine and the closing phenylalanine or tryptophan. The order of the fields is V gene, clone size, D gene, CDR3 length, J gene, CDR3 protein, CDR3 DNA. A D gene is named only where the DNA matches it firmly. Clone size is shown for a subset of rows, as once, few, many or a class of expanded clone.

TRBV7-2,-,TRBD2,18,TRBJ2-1,CASSQRTSGYRVDNEQFF,TGTGCCAGCAGCCAGAGGACTAGCGGCTATAGAGTCGACAATGAGCAGTTCTTC
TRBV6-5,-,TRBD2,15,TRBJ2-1,CASSHTSGTDNEQFF,TGTGCCAGCAGTCATACTAGCGGCACCGACAATGAGCAGTTCTTC
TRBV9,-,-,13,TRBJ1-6,CASSSSPDSPLHF,TGTGCCAGCAGCTCATCCCCGGATTCACCCCTCCACTTT
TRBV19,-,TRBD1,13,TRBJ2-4,CASMAGGLDIQYF,TGTGCCAGTATGGCAGGGGGTCTTGACATTCAGTACTTC
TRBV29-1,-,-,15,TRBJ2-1,CSVEDLASLYNEQFF,TGCAGCGTTGAAGATCTGGCTAGCCTCTACAATGAGCAGTTCTTC
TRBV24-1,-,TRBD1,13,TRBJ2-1,CATSAGQGGDQFF,TGTGCCACCAGTGCCGGACAGGGCGGGGACCAGTTCTTC
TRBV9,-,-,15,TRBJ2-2,CASSVGPSATGELFF,TGTGCCAGCAGCGTAGGTCCTAGCGCGACCGGGGAGCTGTTTTTT
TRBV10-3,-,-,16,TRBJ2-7,CAISASVTGFSYEQYF,TGTGCCATCAGTGCCTCTGTAACGGGTTTTTCCTACGAGCAGTACTTC
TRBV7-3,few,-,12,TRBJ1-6,CASSHSQSPLHF,TGTGCCAGCAGTCACTCCCAATCACCCCTCCACTTT
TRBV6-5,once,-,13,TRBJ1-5,CASKRDGNQPQHF,TGTGCCAGCAAGAGAGATGGCAATCAGCCCCAGCATTTT
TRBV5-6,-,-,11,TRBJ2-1,CASSLVGEQFF,TGTGCCAGCAGCTTGGTCGGTGAGCAGTTCTTC
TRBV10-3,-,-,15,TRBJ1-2,CAISETHRVGDGYTF,TGTGCCATCAGTGAGACCCACAGGGTTGGGGATGGCTACACCTTC
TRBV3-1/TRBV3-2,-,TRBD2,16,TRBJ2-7,CASSKRAGRPRYEQYF,TGTGCCAGCAGCAAAAGAGCGGGAAGGCCGAGATACGAGCAGTACTTC
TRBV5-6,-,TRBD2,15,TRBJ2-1,CASSFGLAGEAEQFF,TGTGCCAGCAGCTTCGGACTAGCGGGAGAGGCTGAGCAGTTCTTC
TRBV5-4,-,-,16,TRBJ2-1,CASSPPGANSYNEQFF,TGTGCCAGCAGCCCACCTGGGGCTAACTCCTACAATGAGCAGTTCTTC
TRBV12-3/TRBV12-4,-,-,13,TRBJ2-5,CASSRGNGETQYF,TGTGCCAGCAGTCGGGGGAACGGAGAGACCCAGTACTTC
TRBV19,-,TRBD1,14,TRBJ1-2,CASLPRDRDYGYTF,TGTGCCAGCTTACCACGGGACAGGGACTATGGCTACACCTTC
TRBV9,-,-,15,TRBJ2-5,CASSPIRDFGETQYF,TGTGCCAGCAGCCCCATAAGGGACTTCGGGGAGACCCAGTACTTC
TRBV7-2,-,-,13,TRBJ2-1,CASSLGGRREQFF,TGTGCCAGCAGCTTAGGAGGTCGCCGTGAGCAGTTCTTC
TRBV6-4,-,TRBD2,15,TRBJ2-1,CASSDSGTSYNEQFF,TGTGCCAGCAGTGACTCCGGGACTAGCTACAATGAGCAGTTCTTC
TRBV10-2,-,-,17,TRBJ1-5,CASSDGARGASDQPQHF,TGCGCCAGCAGCGACGGGGCCCGCGGGGCATCAGATCAGCCCCAGCATTTT
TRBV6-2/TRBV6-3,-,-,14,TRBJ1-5,CASSLGHTNQPQHF,TGTGCCAGCAGCCTTGGACACACTAATCAGCCCCAGCATTTT
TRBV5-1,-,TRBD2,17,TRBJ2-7,CASSWTSGSVGPYEQYF,TGCGCCAGCAGCTGGACTAGCGGGAGTGTCGGACCCTACGAGCAGTACTTC
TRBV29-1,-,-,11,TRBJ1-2,CSVGEDYGYTF,TGCAGCGTTGGGGAGGACTATGGCTACACCTTC